This TCR beta chain was identified during a study of T cell responses to AZD1222 COVID-19 vaccine. TCRdb keeps only in-frame clones here, not all; method: immunoSEQ multiplex PCR. In the table there are some 150,000 clones, 92% of which are singletons. The V and J ends lost 6 bases and 5 bases, in that order; junction bases with no gene match: 10. Germline CDR1 is ENHRY and CDR2 is SYGVKD. The CDR3 loop spans 15 amino acids. Regarding the study as a whole: Spike-spanning, vaccine-associated CD4 TCRs were dominant at 160-218 and 743-854.

About this clone itself: Antigen specificity is unknown.

The TCR comes from an adult in good health. The sequencing here drew on peripheral blood, taken on day 0 of AZD1222 vaccination. The rearrangement links TRBV10-3 to TRBJ2-3; TRBD1 agrees at 8 bases. CDR3 residues: CAISAQGADGDTQYF. Here the CDR3 DNA reads TGTGCCATCAGCGCCCAGGGGGCTGATGGAGATACGCAGTATTTT.